This T cell receptor beta chain was captured in a study of blood T cell repertoires in COVID-19. Trimming at V came to 5 bases and at J to 1 base, leaving 6 bases not matched to a gene. The CDR3 contains 14 residues. Germline V CDR1 and CDR2: SGDLS, YYNGEE. The repertoire was sequenced with immunoSEQ multiplex PCR; TCRdb's copy has only in-frame clones and lacks some. The sample holds around 260,000 clones, approximately 90% seen once. The chain recombines TRBV9 with TRBJ2-7; 7 bases map to TRBD2. The source material was peripheral blood. This sequence originates from a woman aged 25 to 39 with COVID-19, enrolled during active disease. This CDR3 reads CASSPSGQSYEQYF. CDR3 coding DNA: TGTGCCAGCAGTCCTAGCGGCCAATCCTACGAGCAGTACTTC.